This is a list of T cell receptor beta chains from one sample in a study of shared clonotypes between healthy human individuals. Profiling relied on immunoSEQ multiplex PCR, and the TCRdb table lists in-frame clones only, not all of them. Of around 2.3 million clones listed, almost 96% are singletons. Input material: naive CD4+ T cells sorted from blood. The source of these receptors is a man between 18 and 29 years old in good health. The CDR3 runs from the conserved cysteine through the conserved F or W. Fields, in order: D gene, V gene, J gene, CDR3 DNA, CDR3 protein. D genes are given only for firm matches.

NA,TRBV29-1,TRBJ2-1,TGCAGCGTAACCGGATTGAGGAATGAGCAGTTCTTC,CSVTGLRNEQFF
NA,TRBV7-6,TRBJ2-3,TGTGCCAGCAGCCCCGGGGTCGGGCCCCCAGATACGCAGTATTTT,CASSPGVGPPDTQYF
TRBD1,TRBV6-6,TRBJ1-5,TGTGCCAGCAGTCCCCGGGACAGGACGCAGCCCCAGCATTTT,CASSPRDRTQPQHF
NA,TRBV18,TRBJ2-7,TGTGCCAGCTCACCGAGGGGTAGCGAGCAGTACTTC,CASSPRGSEQYF
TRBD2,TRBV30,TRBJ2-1,TGTGCCTGGCTTAGCGGGCGCAATGAGCAGTTCTTC,CAWLSGRNEQFF
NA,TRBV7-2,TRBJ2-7,TGTGCCAGCAGCTTAGTGGTTTCTGGGAGGGGGACCTACGAGCAGTACTTC,CASSLVVSGRGTYEQYF
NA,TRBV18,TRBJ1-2,TGTGCCAGCTCACCCTCAGGAGGGTATGGCTACACCTTC,CASSPSGGYGYTF
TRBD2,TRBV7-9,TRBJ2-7,TGTGCCAGCAGCTTATCCGGGGGAGGGCTGCGGGAGCAGTACTTC,CASSLSGGGLREQYF
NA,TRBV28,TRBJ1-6,TGTGCCAGCAGTTCTGCGGAGGGCTATAATTCACCCCTCCACTTT,CASSSAEGYNSPLHF
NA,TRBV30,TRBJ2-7,TGTGCCTGGAGTCCCCAGGGGCGGTACGAGCAGTACTTC,CAWSPQGRYEQYF
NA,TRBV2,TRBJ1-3,TGTGCCAGCAGTATGCGAACAGGGTACTCTGGAAACACCATATATTTT,CASSMRTGYSGNTIYF
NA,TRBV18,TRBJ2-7,TGTGCCAGCTCACCCCAGGGACTCCTAAGCTCCTACGAGCAGTACTTC,CASSPQGLLSSYEQYF
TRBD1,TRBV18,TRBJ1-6,TGTGCCAGCTCACGGGCCGGACAGGGGTCTTCTTCACCCCTCCACTTT,CASSRAGQGSSSPLHF